Each of the 8 T cell receptor beta chains below was sequenced from the same sample in a study of blood T cell repertoires in COVID-19. Sequenced by immunoSEQ multiplex PCR; TCRdb stores in-frame clones only, minus some. The sample records over 250,000 clones, roughly 80% being singletons. What was sequenced was PBMCs or T cells enriched from blood (not recorded which). The receptors derive from a man aged 25-45 years with acute COVID-19.

This chain uses TRBV27 with TRBJ1-5; no reliable D call. This CDR3 is built from 14 residues. The germline V gene has CDR1 MNHEY and CDR2 SMNVEV (reference sequence). Trimming stripped 0 bases from V and 6 bases from J, with 9 bases between. The CDR3 sequence: CASSLSGQAQPQHF. CDR3 nucleotide sequence: TGTGCCAGCAGTTTATCCGGTCAGGCTCAGCCCCAGCATTTT.

This chain connects TRBV9 to TRBJ1-3; tentatively, D is TRBD1 (5 bases). Trimming took 3 bases from V and 0 from J, leaving 19 bases between them. The germline CDR1 and CDR2 sequences are SGDLS and YYNGEE. This CDR3 spans 18 amino acids. The CDR3 is CASSAEMGRGFSGNTIYF. The CDR3 DNA is TGTGCCAGCAGCGCAGAGATGGGGCGGGGATTCTCTGGAAACACCATATATTTT.

The J gene is TRBJ1-5, the V gene TRBV6-5; perhaps TRBD1 as D (6 bases). Trimming removed 7 bases at V and 7 bases at J, with 20 bases between. Germline V gene sequence: CDR1 MNHEY, CDR2 SVGAGI. This CDR3 comprises 15 residues. The CDR3 nucleotides read TGTGCCAGCATTAACCGGGACACAGGATACCAGCCCCAGCATTTT. Translated, it gives CASINRDTGYQPQHF.

The chain carries TRBV7-6 and TRBJ2-2; weak D call: TRBD1 (5 bases). V shed 5 bases and J shed 7 bases, with 20 bases lying between them. This CDR3 has 16 amino acids. Germline CDR1 and CDR2: SGHVS and FNYEAQ. CDR3 coding DNA: TGTGCCAGCAGCATATCCCACGGCAGGGTTTTCGGGGAGCTGTTTTTT. Its translation is CASSISHGRVFGELFF. Looking up the rest from reference TRBV7-6 and TRBJ2-2 gives the full variable domain: GAGVSQSPRYKVTKRGQDVALRCDPISGHVSLYWYRQALGQGPEFLTYFNYEAQQDKSGLPNDRFSAERPEGSISTLTIQRTEQRDSAMYRCASSISHGRVFGELFFGEGSRLTVL.

This clone was seen a few times. This chain connects TRBV7-9 to TRBJ1-4; D remains ambiguous. The germline V and J ends were trimmed by 0 bases and 9 bases, with 11 bases remaining between them. Germline values: CDR1 SEHNR, CDR2 FQNEAQ (reference sequence). The CDR3 is 14 residues long. CDR3 DNA: TGTGCCAGCAGCTTAGCTTTCGGTACCCAAAAACTGTTTTTT. Its protein product is CASSLAFGTQKLFF. Variable domain in full (rest from reference TRBV7-9 and TRBJ1-4): DTGVSQNPRHKITKRGQNVTFRCDPISEHNRLYWYRQTLGQGPEFLTYFQNEAQLEKSRLLSDRFSAERPKGSFSTLEIQRTEQGDSAMYLCASSLAFGTQKLFFGSGTQLSVL.

This clone came up once. This chain uses TRBV11-2 with TRBJ2-5, with D perhaps matching TRBD1 (6 bases). The CDR3 runs to 15 residues. Germline values: CDR1 SGHAT, CDR2 FQNNGV. Trimming stripped 0 bases from V and 5 bases from J, with 13 bases between. Written as DNA, the CDR3 is TGTGCCAGCAGCTTAGATCTAGGGGGATGGGAGACCCAGTACTTC. It specifies CASSLDLGGWETQYF.

V gene TRBV6-1 combines with J gene TRBJ1-2; a weak D match, TRBD1 (5 bases). Germline CDR1 reads MNHNS; CDR2 reads SASEGT. V was shortened by 2 bases and J by 1 base, with 11 bases between the two germline ends. This CDR3 is built from 15 residues. CDR3 DNA: TGTGCCAGCAGTGAATTTGCGGGGGGTAACTATGGCTACACCTTC. Translated, it gives CASSEFAGGNYGYTF.

This clone has more than one count but fewer than ten. The chain combines TRBV6-5 with TRBJ2-3, with D possibly being TRBD2 (6 bases). From germline, CDR1 is MNHEY and CDR2 SVGAGI. The V end lost 6 bases, the J end lost 2 bases, and 15 bases lay between the germline ends. This CDR3 has 15 residues. The CDR3 loop is CASRLAVFDTDTQYF. CDR3 sequence (DNA): TGTGCCAGCAGGTTAGCGGTATTCGACACAGATACGCAGTATTTT.